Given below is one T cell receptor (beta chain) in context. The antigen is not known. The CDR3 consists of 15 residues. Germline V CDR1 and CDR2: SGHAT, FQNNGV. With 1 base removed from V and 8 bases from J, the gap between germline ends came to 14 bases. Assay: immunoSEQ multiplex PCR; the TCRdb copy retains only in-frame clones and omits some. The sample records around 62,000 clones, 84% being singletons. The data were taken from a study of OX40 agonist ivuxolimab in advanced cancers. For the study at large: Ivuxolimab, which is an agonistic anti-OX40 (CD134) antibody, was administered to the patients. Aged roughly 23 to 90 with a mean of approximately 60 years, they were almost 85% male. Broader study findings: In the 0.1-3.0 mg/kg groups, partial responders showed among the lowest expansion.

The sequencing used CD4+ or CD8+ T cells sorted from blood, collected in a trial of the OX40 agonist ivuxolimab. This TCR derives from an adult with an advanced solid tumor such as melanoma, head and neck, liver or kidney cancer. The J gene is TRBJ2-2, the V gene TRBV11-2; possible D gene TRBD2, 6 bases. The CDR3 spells CASSLVSQGGGELFF. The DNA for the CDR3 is TGTGCCAGCAGCTTAGTCTCCCAGGGAGGAGGGGAGCTGTTTTTT.